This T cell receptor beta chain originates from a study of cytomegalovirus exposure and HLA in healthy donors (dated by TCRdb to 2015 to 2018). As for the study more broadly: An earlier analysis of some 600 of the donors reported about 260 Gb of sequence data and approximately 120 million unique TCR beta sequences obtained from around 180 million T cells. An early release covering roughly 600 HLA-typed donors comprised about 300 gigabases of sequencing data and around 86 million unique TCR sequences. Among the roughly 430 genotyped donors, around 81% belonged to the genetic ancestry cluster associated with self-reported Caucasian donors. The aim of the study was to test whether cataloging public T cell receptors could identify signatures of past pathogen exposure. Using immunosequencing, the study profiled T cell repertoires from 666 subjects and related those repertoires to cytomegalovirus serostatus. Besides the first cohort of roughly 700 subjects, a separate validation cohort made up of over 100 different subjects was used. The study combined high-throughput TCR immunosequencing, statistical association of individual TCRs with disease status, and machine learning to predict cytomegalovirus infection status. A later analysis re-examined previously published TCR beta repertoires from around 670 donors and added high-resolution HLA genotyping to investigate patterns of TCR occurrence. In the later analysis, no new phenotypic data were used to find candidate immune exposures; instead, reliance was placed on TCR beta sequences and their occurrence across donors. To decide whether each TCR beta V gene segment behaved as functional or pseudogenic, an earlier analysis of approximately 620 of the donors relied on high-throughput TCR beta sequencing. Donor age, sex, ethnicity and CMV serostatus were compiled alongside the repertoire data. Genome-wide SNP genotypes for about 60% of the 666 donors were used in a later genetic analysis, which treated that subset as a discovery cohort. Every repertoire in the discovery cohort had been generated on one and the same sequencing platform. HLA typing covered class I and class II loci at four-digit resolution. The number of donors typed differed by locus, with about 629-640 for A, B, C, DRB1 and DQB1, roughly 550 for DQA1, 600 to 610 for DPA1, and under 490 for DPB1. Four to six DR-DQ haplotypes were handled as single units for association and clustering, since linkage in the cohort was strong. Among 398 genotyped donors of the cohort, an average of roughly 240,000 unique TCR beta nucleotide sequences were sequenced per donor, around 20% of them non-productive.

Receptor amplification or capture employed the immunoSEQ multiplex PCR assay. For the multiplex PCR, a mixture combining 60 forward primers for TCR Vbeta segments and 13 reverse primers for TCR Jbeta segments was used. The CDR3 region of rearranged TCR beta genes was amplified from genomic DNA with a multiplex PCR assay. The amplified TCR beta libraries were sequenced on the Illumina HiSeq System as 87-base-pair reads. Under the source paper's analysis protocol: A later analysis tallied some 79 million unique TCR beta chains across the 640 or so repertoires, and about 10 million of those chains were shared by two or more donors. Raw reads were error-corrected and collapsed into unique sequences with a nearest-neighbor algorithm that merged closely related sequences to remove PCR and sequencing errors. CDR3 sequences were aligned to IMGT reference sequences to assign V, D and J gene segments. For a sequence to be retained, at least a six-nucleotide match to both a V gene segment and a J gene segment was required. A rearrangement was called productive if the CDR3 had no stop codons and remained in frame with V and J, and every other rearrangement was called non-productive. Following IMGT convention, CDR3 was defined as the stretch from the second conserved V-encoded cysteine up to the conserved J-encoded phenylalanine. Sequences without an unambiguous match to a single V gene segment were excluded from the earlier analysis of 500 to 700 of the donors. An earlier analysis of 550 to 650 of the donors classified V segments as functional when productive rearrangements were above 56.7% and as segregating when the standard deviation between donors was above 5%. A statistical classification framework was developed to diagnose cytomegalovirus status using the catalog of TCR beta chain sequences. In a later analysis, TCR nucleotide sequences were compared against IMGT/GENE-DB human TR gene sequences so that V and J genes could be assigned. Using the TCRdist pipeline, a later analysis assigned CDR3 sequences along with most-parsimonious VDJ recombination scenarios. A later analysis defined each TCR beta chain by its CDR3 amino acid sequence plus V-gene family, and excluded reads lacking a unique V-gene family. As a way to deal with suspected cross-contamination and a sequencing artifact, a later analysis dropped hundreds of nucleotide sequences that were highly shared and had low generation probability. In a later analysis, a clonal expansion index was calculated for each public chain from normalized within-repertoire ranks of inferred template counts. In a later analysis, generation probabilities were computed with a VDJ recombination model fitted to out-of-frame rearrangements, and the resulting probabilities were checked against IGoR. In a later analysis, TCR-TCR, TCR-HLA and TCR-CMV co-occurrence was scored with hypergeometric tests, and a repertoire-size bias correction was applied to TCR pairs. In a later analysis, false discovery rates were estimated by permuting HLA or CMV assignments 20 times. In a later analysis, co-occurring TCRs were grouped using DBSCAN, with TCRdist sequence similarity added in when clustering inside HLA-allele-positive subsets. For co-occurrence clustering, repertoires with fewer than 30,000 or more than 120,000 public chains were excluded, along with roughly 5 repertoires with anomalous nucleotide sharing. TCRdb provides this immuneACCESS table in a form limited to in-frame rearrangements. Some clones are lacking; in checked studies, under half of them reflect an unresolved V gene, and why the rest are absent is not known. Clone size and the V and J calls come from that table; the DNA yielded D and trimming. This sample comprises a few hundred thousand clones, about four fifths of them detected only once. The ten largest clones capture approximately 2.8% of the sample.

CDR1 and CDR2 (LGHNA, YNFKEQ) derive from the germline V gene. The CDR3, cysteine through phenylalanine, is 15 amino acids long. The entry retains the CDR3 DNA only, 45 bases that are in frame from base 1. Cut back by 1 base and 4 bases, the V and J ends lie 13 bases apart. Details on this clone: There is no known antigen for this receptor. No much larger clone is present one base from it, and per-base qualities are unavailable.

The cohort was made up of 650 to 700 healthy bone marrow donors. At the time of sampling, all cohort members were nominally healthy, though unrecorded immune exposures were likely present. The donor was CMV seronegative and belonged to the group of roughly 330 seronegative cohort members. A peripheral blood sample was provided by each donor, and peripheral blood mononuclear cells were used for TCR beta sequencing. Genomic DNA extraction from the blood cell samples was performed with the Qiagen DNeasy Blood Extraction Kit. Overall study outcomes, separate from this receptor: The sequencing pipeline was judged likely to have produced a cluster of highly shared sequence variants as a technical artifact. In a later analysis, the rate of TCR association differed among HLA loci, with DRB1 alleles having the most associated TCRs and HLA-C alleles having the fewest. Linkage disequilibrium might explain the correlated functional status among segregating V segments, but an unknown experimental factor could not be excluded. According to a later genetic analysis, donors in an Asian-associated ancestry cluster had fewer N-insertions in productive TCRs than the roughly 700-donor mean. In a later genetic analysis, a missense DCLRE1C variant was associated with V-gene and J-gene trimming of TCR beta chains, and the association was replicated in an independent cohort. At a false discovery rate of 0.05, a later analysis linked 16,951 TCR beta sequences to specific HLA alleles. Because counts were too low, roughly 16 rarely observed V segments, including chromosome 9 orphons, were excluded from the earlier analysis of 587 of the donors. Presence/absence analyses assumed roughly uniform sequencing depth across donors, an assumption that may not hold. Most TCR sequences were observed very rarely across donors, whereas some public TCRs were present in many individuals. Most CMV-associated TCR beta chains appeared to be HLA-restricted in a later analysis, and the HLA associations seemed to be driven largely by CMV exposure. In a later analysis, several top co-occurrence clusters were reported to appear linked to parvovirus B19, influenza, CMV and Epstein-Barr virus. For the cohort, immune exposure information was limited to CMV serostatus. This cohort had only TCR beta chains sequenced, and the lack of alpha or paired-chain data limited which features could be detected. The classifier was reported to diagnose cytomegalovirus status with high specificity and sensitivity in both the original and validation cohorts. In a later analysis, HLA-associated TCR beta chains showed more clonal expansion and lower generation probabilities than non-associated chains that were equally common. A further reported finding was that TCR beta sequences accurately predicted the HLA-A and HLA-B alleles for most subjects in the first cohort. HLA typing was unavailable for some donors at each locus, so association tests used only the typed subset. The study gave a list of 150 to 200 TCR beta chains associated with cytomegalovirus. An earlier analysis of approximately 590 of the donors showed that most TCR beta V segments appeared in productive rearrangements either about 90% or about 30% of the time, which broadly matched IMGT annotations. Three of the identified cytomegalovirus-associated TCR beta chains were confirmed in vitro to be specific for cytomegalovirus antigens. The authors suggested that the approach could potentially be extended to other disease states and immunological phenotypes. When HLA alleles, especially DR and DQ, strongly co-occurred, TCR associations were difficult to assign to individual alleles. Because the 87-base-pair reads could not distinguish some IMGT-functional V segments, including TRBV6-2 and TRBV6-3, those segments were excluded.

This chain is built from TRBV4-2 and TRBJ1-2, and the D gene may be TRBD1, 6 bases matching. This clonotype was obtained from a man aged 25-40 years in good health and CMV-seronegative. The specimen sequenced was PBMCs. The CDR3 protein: CASSQGNRVTYGYTF. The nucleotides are TGTGCCAGCAGCCAAGGAAACAGGGTTACCTATGGCTACACCTTC.